This note documents a single T cell receptor (beta chain) sequence. Its antigen is still unknown. These data belong to a study of blood T cells in healthy people across ages. The study's findings and limits: Total diversity from one million sequenced T cells was likely underestimated. Unknown CMV status may confound age-related changes in expanded clones.

Then a second PCR, running about 7 to 11 cycles, was carried out with a sample-barcoded 5' primer and a J-beta primer mix. With 12 random nucleotides, a template-switch adaptor tagged each individual cDNA molecule. In TCRdb, the 5' RACE reads were re-called with MiXCR into one record per CDR3 protein. This table holds 950,000 to 1,200,000 distinct CDR3 sequences, 35% to 40% found once. Looked up from germline, CDR1 is ENHRY and CDR2 is SYGVKD. V lost 6 bases and J lost 8; bases outside the gene matches: 9. This CDR3 region has 13 residues. The chain employs TRBV10-3 and TRBJ1-1; 7 bases line up with TRBD1. The receptor was isolated from a man younger than 30 in good health. Input material: blood. For the CDR3, the DNA is TGTGCCATCAGAATATCACAGGGGAAGGAAGCTTTCTTT. Translation: CAIRISQGKEAFF.